The 12 T cell receptor beta chains below all came from one sample that was sequenced in a study of metastatic and nonmetastatic thyroid tumors. From the PCR reads, TCRdb re-called clones with MiXCR. The sample records about 14,000 clones, 30% to 35% being singletons. Every patient underwent thyroid surgery untreated. What was sequenced was tumor tissue. The receptors come from a female donor with papillary thyroid cancer or a benign thyroid nodule (not recorded which). Some clones in this sample may be carry-over from other donors' samples.

This clone has ten or more counts. This chain links TRBV2 with TRBJ1-5; 9 nucleotides match TRBD1. The CDR3 is 15 amino acids. Germline loops: CDR1 SNHLY, CDR2 FYNNEI. With 7 bases clipped from V and 4 bases from J, the junction kept 8 bases outside the gene matches. The DNA of the CDR3 is TGTGCCAGCACCACCGACAGGGGGAGAAATCAGCCCCAGCATTTT. This sequence encodes CASTTDRGRNQPQHF.

For this clone: One end of the junction varies from germline; a read error may be responsible. This rearrangement joins TRBV4-2 to TRBJ2-7; D might be TRBD2 (6 bases). From germline, CDR1 is LGHNA and CDR2 YNFKEQ. CDR3 length: 16 residues. The CDR3 DNA sequence: TGTGCCAGCAGCCAAGGGGGGGACGGGAGCTGTTGCGAGCTGTACTTC. This translates into CASSQGGDGSCCELYF.

This clone appeared a few times. V usage is TRBV30 and J usage is TRBJ1-2; 8 bases match TRBD1. Germline V gene data show CDR1 as GTSNPN and CDR2 as SVGIG (reference sequence). V trimming: 0 bases; J trimming: 4 bases; junction bases outside the gene matches: 10. CDR3 length: 16 residues. The CDR3 loop reads CAWSVGAGGRGYGYTF. In nucleotides, the CDR3 is TGTGCCTGGAGTGTAGGCGCAGGGGGCCGGGGCTATGGCTACACCTTC.

Judged by abundance, this clone is medium-sized (0.01 to 0.1%). The chain uses TRBV7-2 and TRBJ2-7; 14 nucleotides align to TRBD2. The V segment lost 0 bases and the J segment 7 bases; nucleotides outside the gene matches: 2. Germline V CDR1 and CDR2: SGHTA, FQGNSA. This CDR3 region has 15 residues. DNA for the CDR3: TGTGCCAGCAGCTTAGCGGGACTAGCGGGAGATGAGCAGTACTTC. Translated, it gives CASSLAGLAGDEQYF.

The gene calls are TRBV20-1 and TRBJ2-7; a weak D match, TRBD1 (6 bases). Trimming took off 0 bases at V and 0 bases at J, with 9 bases between the two ends. The CDR3 loop spans 14 amino acids. Germline V gene sequence: CDR1 DFQATT, CDR2 SNEGSKA (reference sequence). CDR3 nucleotide sequence: TGCAGTGCTAGAGACCCCAGGGGCTCCTACGAGCAGTACTTC. This encodes CSARDPRGSYEQYF.

The chain uses TRBV11-1 and TRBJ2-3; the D is unclear. The ends were cut back, 2 bases at V and 0 bases at J, with 3 bases in the middle. The CDR3 has 13 amino acids. Per germline, CDR1 SGHAT and CDR2 FQDESV (reference sequence). The CDR3 nucleotides are TGTGCCAGCAGCTTAAGGAGCACAGATACGCAGTATTTT. Translated: CASSLRSTDTQYF.

This clone has a handful of counts. The chain carries TRBV6-1 and TRBJ2-3; D not resolved. This CDR3 is built from 15 residues. V shed 1 base and J shed 1 base, with 9 bases lying between them. Germline V gene lookup returns CDR1 MNHNS and CDR2 SASEGT. CDR3 sequence reads: CASSEVIQGTDTQYF. DNA for the CDR3: TGTGCCAGCAGTGAAGTCATCCAGGGCACAGATACGCAGTATTTT.

This clone was detected many times. The rearrangement links TRBV7-3 to TRBJ2-7; TRBD2 agrees at 8 bases. There are 14 residues in the CDR3. Germline-derived CDR1 and CDR2 are SGHTA and FQGTGA. The V and J ends lost 2 bases and 6 bases, in that order; junction bases with no gene match: 6. The CDR3 DNA is TGTGCCAGCAGCTTATCGGGAGGGTCGGCCGAGCAGTACTTC. Amino acid sequence: CASSLSGGSAEQYF.

The chain is built from TRBV27 and TRBJ2-7; 7 nucleotides agree with TRBD1. Germline CDR1 and CDR2: MNHEY and SMNVEV (reference sequence). The junction had 4 bases not matched to a gene; V was cut back by 5 bases and J by 0 bases. This CDR3 is built from 14 residues. The CDR3 loop is CASSPGGPSYEQYF. As DNA, the CDR3 is TGTGCCAGCAGTCCAGGGGGACCCTCCTACGAGCAGTACTTC.

This clone is labeled as medium-sized (0.01 to 0.1%). V is TRBV20-1 and J is TRBJ2-7, with 9 bases lining up with TRBD1. The CDR3 is 14 residues long. The V segment lost 6 bases and the J segment 2 bases; nucleotides outside the gene matches: 8. The germline gives CDR1 DFQATT, CDR2 SNEGSKA (reference sequence). CDR3 in amino acids: CSAPRQGEAYEQYF. The DNA of the CDR3 is TGCAGTGCCCCTAGACAGGGGGAGGCCTACGAGCAGTACTTC.

The CDR3 nucleotides read TGTGCCAGCAGGCCGGGACATTGGTATTTCGATGCCGATACGCAGTATTTT. As protein: CASRPGHWYFDADTQYF. V is TRBV6-2 or TRBV6-3 and J is TRBJ2-3; weak D call: TRBD1 (6 bases). The CDR3 runs to 17 residues. In germline, CDR1 is MNHEY, CDR2 SVGEGT. V gave up 6 bases and J gave up 6 bases, with 25 bases separating them.

This clone was detected once. This chain joins TRBV20-1 and TRBJ2-1; 11 bases are a match to TRBD2. Germline CDR1 and CDR2: DFQATT and SNEGSKA (reference sequence). The V gene end was trimmed by 0 bases and the J gene end by 12 bases; junction bases not matched to a gene: 10. The CDR3 contains 15 residues. The CDR3 DNA follows: TGCAGTGCTAGAGATACCGCGACTAGCGGGATTGGGCAGTTCTTC. It encodes CSARDTATSGIGQFF.